The 28 T cell receptor beta chains presented below share a single source sample, sequenced in a study of T cell responses to AZD1222 COVID-19 vaccine. This table comes from immunoSEQ multiplex PCR, and its TCRdb copy is limited to in-frame clones, with some not included. The repertoire consists of about 170,000 clones, with around 88% occurring once and the leading ten covering 0.85% to 1.2%. Material: peripheral blood, obtained 28 days after the second AZD1222 dose. The receptors shown here come from an adult who received the AZD1222 COVID-19 vaccine.

This chain joins TRBV3-1 (or the pseudogene TRBV3-2) and TRBJ1-6, with a possible D match to TRBD1 (6 bases). This CDR3 has 14 residues. Trimming removed 2 bases from V and 9 bases from J, with 11 bases in between. CDR1 is LGHDT and CDR2 is YNNKEL in the germline V gene (reference sequence). CDR3 nucleotide sequence: TGTGCCAGCAGCCAATATCTGGGGGCTTCACCCCTCCACTTT. Residues: CASSQYLGASPLHF.

CDR3 nucleotides: TGTGCCAGCAGGCGGACGAACACCGGGGAGCTGTTTTTT. It yields the protein CASRRTNTGELFF. This sequence joins TRBV2 and TRBJ2-2; D remains unclear. The CDR3 sequence is 13 residues long. Germline loops: CDR1 SNHLY, CDR2 FYNNEI. The V end lost 6 bases, the J end lost 0 bases, and 5 bases lay between the germline ends.

V gene TRBV19 combines with J gene TRBJ1-1; weak D call: TRBD1 (5 bases). Per the germline V gene, CDR1 is LNHDA and CDR2 is SQIVND (reference sequence). This CDR3 spans 13 amino acids. V shed 8 bases and J shed 4 bases, with 14 bases lying between them. The CDR3 sequence is CASGPTRGTEAFF. As DNA, the CDR3 is TGTGCCAGTGGGCCGACGAGGGGCACTGAAGCTTTCTTT.

The chain links TRBV6-6 to TRBJ1-2; TRBD1 agrees at 7 bases. J gave up 3 bases and V 2 bases, and 6 bases lay outside the gene matches. Germline V gives CDR1 MNHNY, CDR2 SVGAGI (reference sequence). This CDR3 spans 15 amino acids. CDR3 nucleotides: TGTGCCAGCAGTTACCCCCGACAGGGCGACTATGGCTACACCTTC. This translates into CASSYPRQGDYGYTF.

The chain employs TRBV6-2 or TRBV6-3 and TRBJ2-5; D gene unclear. Trimming removed 0 bases at V and 7 bases at J, with 12 bases between. Looked up from germline, CDR1 is MNHEY and CDR2 is SVGEGT. The CDR3 runs to 14 residues. This CDR3 reads CASSYSGPTRTQYF. The CDR3 nucleotides are TGTGCCAGCAGTTACTCAGGACCGACGCGGACCCAGTACTTC.

V and J are TRBV25-1 and TRBJ1-4; D is possibly TRBD1 (6 bases). CDR1 and CDR2 from the germline V gene are MGHDK and SYGVNS. The length of the CDR3 is 16 residues. Trimming removed 2 bases at V and 0 bases at J, with 10 bases between. CDR3 nucleotides: TGTGCCAGCAGTGAAGGAAGGGGGGCAACTAATGAAAAACTGTTTTTT. Its protein product is CASSEGRGATNEKLFF.

The chain combines TRBV12-5 with TRBJ2-1, with D perhaps TRBD1 or TRBD2 (6 bases each). Germline V CDR1 and CDR2: LGHNT, FRNRAP. V was cut by 0 bases and J by 7 bases, with 19 bases left in between. The CDR3 loop spans 17 amino acids. Here the CDR3 DNA reads TGTGCTAGTGGTTTGGTAATCATCGGGGGCAGCCGAAATGAGCAGTTCTTC. Protein sequence: CASGLVIIGGSRNEQFF.

This clone was detected a few times. V usage is TRBV6-5 and J usage is TRBJ1-1; D gene uncertain. CDR1 and CDR2 from the germline V gene are MNHEY and SVGAGI. The CDR3 extends over 12 amino acids. Trimming removed 4 bases at V and 7 bases at J, with 10 bases between. For the CDR3, the DNA is TGTGCCAGCAGTTCCGGACGGAATGAAGCTTTCTTT. Residues: CASSSGRNEAFF.

This sequence joins TRBV7-6 and TRBJ1-4, with D possibly being TRBD1 (6 bases). The length of the CDR3 is 15 residues. Germline V gene data show CDR1 as SGHVS and CDR2 as FNYEAQ. V dropped 6 bases and J dropped 7 bases, with 18 bases sitting between them. CDR3 coding DNA: TGTGCCAGCAGTTCTACCCCAGGGGTGGGTGAAAAACTGTTTTTT. Its translation: CASSSTPGVGEKLFF.

This clone came up once. The chain is built from TRBV5-4 and TRBJ1-3, with a tentative D call TRBD1 (5 bases). Trimming left V 7 bases short and J 0 bases short, with 5 bases between. There are 12 residues in the CDR3. Germline V CDR1 and CDR2: SGHNT, YYREEE (reference sequence). CDR3 DNA: TGTGCCAGCGGGACCTCTGGAAACACCATATATTTT. It translates to CASGTSGNTIYF. The whole variable domain, filled in from reference TRBV5-4 and TRBJ1-3, reads ETGVTQSPTHLIKTRGQQVTLRCSSQSGHNTVSWYQQALGQGPQFIFQYYREEENGRGNFPPRFSGLQFPNYSSELNVNALELDDSALYLCASGTSGNTIYFGEGSWLTVV.

Comments on this clone: The same CDR3 also results from other DNA sequences found in this sample. The chain employs TRBV6-1 and TRBJ2-3; 14 nucleotides align to TRBD2. The CDR3 loop spans 15 amino acids. Germline V gene sequence: CDR1 MNHNS, CDR2 SASEGT. The ends lost 3 bases at V and 4 bases at J; junction bases unmatched: 0. CDR3 sequence reads: CASSETSGGADTQYF. CDR3 DNA: TGTGCCAGCAGTGAGACTAGCGGGGGGGCAGATACGCAGTATTTT.

This chain joins TRBV19 and TRBJ1-1, with TRBD1 matching 7 bases. The CDR3 has 10 amino acids. The ends lost 10 bases at V and 10 bases at J; junction bases unmatched: 6. CDR1 and CDR2 from the germline V gene are LNHDA and SQIVND (reference sequence). The CDR3 sequence is CATLDRRAFF. CDR3 nucleotide sequence: TGTGCCACTTTGGACAGGCGAGCTTTCTTT.

This chain joins TRBV7-2 and TRBJ1-1; D might be TRBD1 (5 bases). From germline, CDR1 is SGHTA and CDR2 FQGNSA. Trimming removed 5 bases from V and 9 bases from J, with 16 bases in between. The CDR3 is 13 residues long. Here the CDR3 reads CASSQSGGTQAFF. The CDR3 DNA follows: TGTGCCAGCAGCCAGTCGGGGGGTACTCAAGCTTTCTTT.

The V gene is TRBV18, the J gene TRBJ1-1; 9 nucleotides line up with TRBD1. This CDR3 comprises 18 residues. Germline V gives CDR1 KGHSH, CDR2 LQKENI. The V gene end was trimmed by 5 bases and the J gene end by 0 bases; junction bases not matched to a gene: 13. CDR3 loop: CASSRGTGPIPMNTEAFF. CDR3 DNA sequence: TGTGCCAGCTCAAGGGGGACAGGGCCCATACCAATGAACACTGAAGCTTTCTTT. Filled out from reference TRBV18 and TRBJ1-1, the complete variable domain reads NAGVMQNPRHLVRRRGQEARLRCSPMKGHSHVYWYRQLPEEGLKFMVYLQKENIIDESGMPKERFSAEFPKEGPSILRIQQVVRGDSAAYFCASSRGTGPIPMNTEAFFGQGTRLTVV.

J is TRBJ2-3 and V is TRBV7-8; the match to TRBD2 covers 15 bases. V lost 3 bases and J lost 0; bases outside the gene matches: 4. The CDR3 is made up of 18 amino acids. The germline gives CDR1 SGHVS, CDR2 FQNEAQ. CDR3 in DNA: TGTGCCAGCAGCTTCTCGGGACTAGCGGGGGGTAGCACAGATACGCAGTATTTT. Amino acid sequence: CASSFSGLAGGSTDTQYF.

The CDR3 DNA sequence: TGTGCCAGCAGCGTTTCTCTGGCCTACAATGAGCAGTTCTTC. Its protein is CASSVSLAYNEQFF. This sequence joins TRBV9 and TRBJ2-1, with unresolved D. Trimming shortened V by 2 bases and J by 2 bases, and 8 bases separated the two germline ends. CDR1 and CDR2 (germline): SGDLS, YYNGEE. The length of the CDR3 is 14 residues.

A single count supports this clone. The chain is built from TRBV18 and TRBJ2-1, with D unresolved. The CDR3 contains 11 residues. The V gene lost 6 bases and the J gene lost 7 bases, with 7 bases spanning the gap. CDR1 is KGHSH and CDR2 is LQKENI in the germline V gene. The CDR3 nucleotides read TGTGCCAGCTCCCAGATGAATGAGCAGTTCTTC. It translates to CASSQMNEQFF.

The V call is TRBV19, the J call TRBJ1-1; D gene uncertain. From germline, CDR1 is LNHDA and CDR2 SQIVND (reference sequence). V dropped 4 bases and J dropped 1 base, with 7 bases sitting between them. The length of the CDR3 is 13 residues. The CDR3, as DNA: TGTGCCAGTAGTACGTTTGAGAACACTGAAGCTTTCTTT. Encoded protein: CASSTFENTEAFF.

This chain connects TRBV2 to TRBJ2-7; possible D gene TRBD1, 5 bases. Trimming cost V 6 bases and J 3 bases, with 21 bases left between them. Germline values: CDR1 SNHLY, CDR2 FYNNEI. This CDR3 spans 16 amino acids. The CDR3 DNA sequence: TGTGCCAGCAGCTACCCAGGGTTTAAGGTGGGCTACGAGCAGTACTTC. Protein product: CASSYPGFKVGYEQYF.

The V gene is TRBV7-2, the J gene TRBJ1-2; no clear D. CDR1 is SGHTA, CDR2 FQGNSA, per germline. V lost 3 bases and J lost 0, with 8 bases in between. The CDR3 extends over 14 amino acids. The CDR3 bases are TGTGCCAGCAGCTTCGGCGGCTCTAACTATGGCTACACCTTC. Protein product: CASSFGGSNYGYTF. The full variable domain, with the rest looked up from reference TRBV7-2 and TRBJ1-2, is GAGVSQSPSNKVTEKGKDVELRCDPISGHTALYWYRQSLGQGLEFLIYFQGNSAPDKSGLPSDRFSAERTGGSVSTLTIQRTQQEDSAVYLCASSFGGSNYGYTFGSGTRLTVV.

This sequence joins TRBV7-2 and TRBJ1-1; D may be TRBD1 (5 bases). The germline V gene has CDR1 SGHTA and CDR2 FQGNSA. The CDR3 covers 14 residues. The V end was cut by 6 bases, the J end by 3 bases, with 14 bases between. The CDR3 is CASSWLGEDTEAFF. For the CDR3, the DNA is TGTGCCAGCAGTTGGCTGGGGGAGGACACTGAAGCTTTCTTT.

The V call is TRBV4-1, the J call TRBJ2-2; 8 nucleotides agree with TRBD1. V was pared by 0 bases and J by 4 bases, with 1 base of the junction left unmatched. Per germline, CDR1 MGHRA and CDR2 YSYEKL. CDR3 length: 15 amino acids. CDR3 in DNA: TGCGCCAGCAGCCAAGAGGGACAGGTCACCGGGGAGCTGTTTTTT. Its protein is CASSQEGQVTGELFF.

The rearrangement uses TRBV6-2 or TRBV6-3 and TRBJ2-1, with 11 nucleotides matching TRBD2. Per germline, CDR1 MNHEY and CDR2 SVGEGT. The CDR3 is 15 amino acids. V lost 3 bases to trimming and J lost 6 bases; unmatched junction nucleotides: 4. In DNA, the CDR3 is TGTGCCAGCAGTTATTCTAGCGGGGGGCCCAATGAGCAGTTCTTC. As protein: CASSYSSGGPNEQFF.

This clone appeared once. The chain couples TRBV3-1 (or the pseudogene TRBV3-2) to TRBJ1-1, with TRBD1 matching 8 bases. V dropped 2 bases and J dropped 0; count of bases not matched to a gene: 5. Germline V CDR1 and CDR2: LGHDT, YNNKEL (reference sequence). CDR3 size: 16 residues. CDR3 region: CASSQSRGLMNTEAFF. As DNA, the CDR3 is TGTGCCAGCAGCCAAAGCAGGGGGCTCATGAACACTGAAGCTTTCTTT.

This clone was seen only once. The chain combines TRBV9 with TRBJ2-1, with D tentatively TRBD1 (5 bases). CDR3 length: 15 residues. Germline lookup yields CDR1 SGDLS and CDR2 YYNGEE. Trimming stripped 2 bases from V and 5 bases from J, with 14 bases between. The CDR3 protein is CASSVGQGGDNEQFF. CDR3 nucleotides: TGTGCCAGCAGCGTCGGGCAGGGTGGGGACAATGAGCAGTTCTTC.

This chain joins TRBV5-1 and TRBJ1-2, with D hard to call. CDR3 size: 14 residues. Germline lookup yields CDR1 SGHRS and CDR2 YFSETQ. Trimming took off 7 bases at V and 7 bases at J, with 20 bases between the two ends. CDR3 loop: CASYADEGFGGYTF. The CDR3 nucleotides are TGCGCCAGCTACGCTGACGAAGGCTTCGGTGGCTACACCTTC.

This clone was counted a single time. This sequence joins TRBV19 and TRBJ1-6; D unclear. This CDR3 is built from 14 residues. Germline V gives CDR1 LNHDA, CDR2 SQIVND (reference sequence). With 6 bases removed from V and 0 bases from J, the gap between germline ends came to 6 bases. The CDR3 sequence is CASRKSSYNSPLHF. The DNA for the CDR3 is TGTGCCAGTAGGAAGAGCTCCTATAATTCACCCCTCCACTTT.

The V and J genes are TRBV6-2 or TRBV6-3 and TRBJ1-1, with D perhaps TRBD1 (5 bases). CDR1 is MNHEY, CDR2 SVGEGT, per germline. The CDR3 is 14 amino acids. The V end was cut by 4 bases, the J end by 5 bases, with 14 bases between. The CDR3 spells CASSSRGARTEAFF. In nucleotides, the CDR3 is TGTGCCAGCAGTTCGCGAGGGGCACGTACTGAAGCTTTCTTT.